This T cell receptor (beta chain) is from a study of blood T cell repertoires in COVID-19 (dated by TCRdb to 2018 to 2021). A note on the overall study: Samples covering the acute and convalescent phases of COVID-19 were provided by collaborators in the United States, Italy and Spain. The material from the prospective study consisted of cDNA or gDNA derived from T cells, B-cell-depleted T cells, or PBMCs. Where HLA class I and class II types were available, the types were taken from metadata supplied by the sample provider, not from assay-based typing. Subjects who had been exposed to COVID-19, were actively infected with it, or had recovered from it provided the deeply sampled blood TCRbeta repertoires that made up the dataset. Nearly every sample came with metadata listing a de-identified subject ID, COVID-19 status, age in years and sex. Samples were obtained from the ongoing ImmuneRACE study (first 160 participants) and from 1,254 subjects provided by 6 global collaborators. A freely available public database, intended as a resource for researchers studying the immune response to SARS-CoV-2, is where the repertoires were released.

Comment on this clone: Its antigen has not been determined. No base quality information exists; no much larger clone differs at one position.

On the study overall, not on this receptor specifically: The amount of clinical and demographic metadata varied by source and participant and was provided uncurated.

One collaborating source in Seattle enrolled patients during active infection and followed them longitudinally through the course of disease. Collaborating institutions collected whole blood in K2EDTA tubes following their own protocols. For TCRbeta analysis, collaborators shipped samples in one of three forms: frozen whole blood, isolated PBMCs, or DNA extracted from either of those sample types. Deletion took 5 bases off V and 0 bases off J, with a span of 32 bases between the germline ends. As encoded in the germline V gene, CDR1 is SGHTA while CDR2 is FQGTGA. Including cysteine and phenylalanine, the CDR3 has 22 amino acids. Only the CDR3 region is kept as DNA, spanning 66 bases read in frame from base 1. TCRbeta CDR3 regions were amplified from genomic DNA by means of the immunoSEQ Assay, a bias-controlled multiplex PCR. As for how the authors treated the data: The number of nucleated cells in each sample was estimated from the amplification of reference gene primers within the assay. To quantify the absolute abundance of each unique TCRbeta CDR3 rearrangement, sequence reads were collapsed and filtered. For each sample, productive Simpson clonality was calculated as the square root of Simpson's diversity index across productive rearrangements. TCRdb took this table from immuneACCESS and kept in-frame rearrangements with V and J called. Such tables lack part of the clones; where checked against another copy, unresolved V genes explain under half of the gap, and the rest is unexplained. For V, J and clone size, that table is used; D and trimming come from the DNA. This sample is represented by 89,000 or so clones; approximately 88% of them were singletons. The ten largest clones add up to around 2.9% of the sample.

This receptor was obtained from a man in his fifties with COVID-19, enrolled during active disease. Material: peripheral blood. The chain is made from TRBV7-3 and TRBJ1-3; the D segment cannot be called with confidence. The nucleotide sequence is TGTGCCAGCAGCAACAAAGCCCCCCGCATTCGACTCTTGAGTATCTCTGGAAACACCATATATTTT. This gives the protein CASSNKAPRIRLLSISGNTIYF.